This T cell receptor (beta chain) was captured by sequencing in a study of blood T cell repertoires in COVID-19. For the study at large: Samples taken during acute and convalescent COVID-19 were collected in the United States, Italy and Spain. The cDNA or gDNA used as material had been derived from T cells, B-cell-depleted T cells, or PBMCs.

Source study methods: It was from reference gene primer amplification that nucleated cell counts were estimated. Measured with immunoSEQ multiplex PCR; TCRdb has only the in-frame clones, and not every one. The D gene and trimming were derived from the DNA, and the V and J assignments and clone size from that table. The sample consists of 120,000 to 150,000 clones, approximately 80% of them appearing once. Germline CDR1 MGHRA, CDR2 YSYEKL. Trimming removed 4 bases from V and 6 bases from J, with 20 bases in between. The CDR3 length is 16 residues. The material sequenced was peripheral blood. The sequence was collected from a human donor in a cohort sampled during active COVID-19. This chain connects TRBV4-1 to TRBJ2-3; tentative D call: TRBD2 (5 bases). This CDR3 is CASSLPGSSRRDTQYF. The DNA of the CDR3 is TGCGCCAGCAGCCTTCCCGGGTCTAGCAGAAGGGATACGCAGTATTTT.